Reported below is one TCR beta chain. The data stem from a study of cytomegalovirus exposure and HLA in healthy donors. Amplification used 60 Vbeta primers and 13 Jbeta primers. Original processing methods: An analysis performed later counted roughly 80 million unique TCR beta chains (around 9.9 million of them shared). The table came from immunoSEQ multiplex PCR; TCRdb's copy has only in-frame clones and leaves some out. The V and J calls and the clone size are those of that table, but D and trimming were determined from the DNA. Of 150,000 to 200,000 clones listed, around 77% are singletons. Sequencing was performed on PBMCs. This TCR came from a man in his sixties in good health and CMV-seronegative.

The CDR3 loop is CASSLAGGYNSPLHF. The CDR3 coding sequence is TGTGCCAGCAGCTTAGCAGGGGGCTATAATTCACCCCTCCACTTT. The genes are TRBV7-9 and TRBJ1-6; perhaps TRBD1 as D (6 bases). CDR3 length: 15 residues. Germline CDR1 is SEHNR and CDR2 is FQNEAQ (reference sequence). Trimming left V 0 bases short and J 3 bases short, with 6 bases between.